Each of the 12 T cell receptor beta chains below was sequenced from the same sample in a study of shared clonotypes between healthy human individuals. Some clones are missing from TCRdb's copy, which holds only in-frame ones; the method was immunoSEQ multiplex PCR. The data hold around 1,900,000 clones, with around 93% observed a single time. Terminally differentiated effector memory CD45RA+ cells were excluded from the naive CD8 cells, which were CD45RO-negative and positively selected for CCR7. Sequencing was performed on naive CD8+ T cells from PBMCs. The receptors stem from a man younger than 35 in good health. Some clones in this sample may be carry-over from other donors' samples.

The chain employs TRBV2 and TRBJ2-3, with D unclear. This CDR3 contains 13 residues. CDR1 and CDR2 (germline): SNHLY, FYNNEI. Trimming took off 3 bases at V and 0 bases at J, with 4 bases between the two ends. The DNA of the CDR3 is TGTGCCAGCAGTGAGTCCAGCACAGATACGCAGTATTTT. Translating gives CASSESSTDTQYF. Supplemented by reference TRBV2 and TRBJ2-3, the full variable domain reads EPEVTQTPSHQVTQMGQEVILRCVPISNHLYFYWYRQILGQKVEFLVSFYNNEISEKSEIFDDQFSVERPDGSNFTLKIRSTKLEDSAMYFCASSESSTDTQYFGPGTRLTVL.

In DNA, the CDR3 is TGCAGCGTTGAAGCGACATCTGGGGCCAACGTCCTGACTTTC. Protein product: CSVEATSGANVLTF. The V call is TRBV29-1, the J call TRBJ2-6; no clear D. The V gene lost 1 base and the J gene lost 1 base, with 5 bases spanning the gap. CDR3 length: 14 amino acids. Germline values: CDR1 SQVTM, CDR2 ANQGSEA.

The chain uses TRBV19 and TRBJ2-7, with D possibly TRBD2 on 6 matching bases. Trimming shortened V by 6 bases and J by 2 bases, and 17 bases separated the two germline ends. The CDR3 runs to 15 residues. The germline V gene has CDR1 LNHDA and CDR2 SQIVND (reference sequence). CDR3 region: CASSQSRGPPYEQYF. CDR3 nucleotide sequence: TGTGCCAGTAGCCAATCGCGGGGTCCCCCCTACGAGCAGTACTTC. The whole variable domain, filled in from reference TRBV19 and TRBJ2-7, reads DGGITQSPKYLFRKEGQNVTLSCEQNLNHDAMYWYRQDPGQGLRLIYYSQIVNDFQKGDIAEGYSVSREKKESFPLTVTSAQKNPTAFYLCASSQSRGPPYEQYFGPGTRLTVT.

The chain carries TRBV9 and TRBJ2-1; perhaps TRBD2 as D (5 bases). Germline lookup yields CDR1 SGDLS and CDR2 YYNGEE. V was pared by 10 bases and J by 7 bases, with 18 bases between. The CDR3 has 13 residues. CDR3 amino acids: CAGRAGVRNEQFF. The CDR3 DNA follows: TGTGCCGGCCGGGCCGGGGTAAGGAATGAGCAGTTCTTC. The whole variable domain, remainder taken from reference TRBV9 and TRBJ2-1, is DSGVTQTPKHLITATGQRVTLRCSPRSGDLSVYWYQQSLDQGLQFLIQYYNGEERAKGNILERFSAQQFPDLHSELNLSSLELGDSALYFCAGRAGVRNEQFFGPGTRLTVL.

The table lists this clone with a count of one. The rearrangement uses TRBV7-9 and TRBJ2-2; weak D call: TRBD1 (6 bases). V lost 11 bases to trimming and J lost 0 bases, with 13 bases between them. This CDR3 has 14 amino acids. CDR1 and CDR2 (germline): SEHNR, FQNEAQ (reference sequence). For the CDR3, the DNA is TGTGCCTATGATCGACAGGCGAACACCGGGGAGCTGTTTTTT. This sequence encodes CAYDRQANTGELFF.

This chain connects TRBV6-6 to TRBJ2-5, with unresolved D. This CDR3 is built from 11 residues. Germline CDR1 reads MNHNY; CDR2 reads SVGAGI (reference sequence). Deletions cut 2 bases from V and 5 bases from J, with 3 bases between. In DNA, the CDR3 is TGTGCCAGCAGTTACCGTGAGACCCAGTACTTC. Translation: CASSYRETQYF.

The CDR3: CASSQRQGTSSYEQYF. CDR3 sequence (DNA): TGCGCCAGCAGCCAGAGACAGGGCACCAGCTCCTACGAGCAGTACTTC. The chain couples TRBV4-1 to TRBJ2-7, with 7 bases lining up with TRBD1. This CDR3 contains 16 residues. Germline CDR1 reads MGHRA; CDR2 reads YSYEKL. Trimming cost V 3 bases and J 0 bases; bases outside gene matches: 8.

The chain uses TRBV4-1 and TRBJ2-7; 12 nucleotides agree with TRBD1. Germline V lookup: CDR1 MGHRA, CDR2 YSYEKL. V was clipped by 0 bases and J by 7 bases; unmatched bases: 7. CDR3 length: 16 residues. The CDR3 DNA reads as TGCGCCAGCAGCCAAGATTCTGGGACAGGGGGCTGGGAGCAGTACTTC. This translates into CASSQDSGTGGWEQYF.

The V and J genes are TRBV19 and TRBJ1-4; no reliable D call. Per the germline V gene, CDR1 is LNHDA and CDR2 is SQIVND (reference sequence). This CDR3 comprises 13 residues. V was cut by 7 bases and J by 8 bases, with 14 bases left in between. CDR3 protein: CASTGLGGEKLFF. Here the CDR3 DNA reads TGTGCCAGTACTGGACTAGGTGGCGAAAAACTGTTTTTT.

The CDR3 loop is CASSQVGRTPLETQYF. CDR3 coding DNA: TGTGCCAGCAGCCAAGTAGGTCGCACGCCCTTGGAGACCCAGTACTTC. The chain uses TRBV4-2 and TRBJ2-5; D gene uncertain. The CDR3 is made up of 16 amino acids. Germline V CDR1 and CDR2: LGHNA, YNFKEQ. V lost 1 base, J lost 5 bases, and 17 bases lay in between.

This chain uses TRBV6-4 with TRBJ2-2; TRBD2 matches at 12 bases. V trimming: 5 bases; J trimming: 0 bases; junction bases outside the gene matches: 4. The CDR3 consists of 17 residues. Germline V CDR1 and CDR2: MRHNA, SNTAGT. CDR3 protein: CASSLTSGRANTGELFF. DNA for the CDR3: TGTGCCAGCAGTCTGACTAGCGGGAGAGCGAACACCGGGGAGCTGTTTTTT.

The rearrangement uses TRBV7-9 and TRBJ2-6; the D is unclear. Germline CDR1 and CDR2: SEHNR and FQNEAQ (reference sequence). The CDR3 is 14 amino acids. Trimming took off 2 bases at V and 2 bases at J, with 4 bases between the two ends. The CDR3 sequence: CASSLPPGANVLTF. For the CDR3, the DNA is TGTGCCAGCAGCTTACCACCTGGGGCCAACGTCCTGACTTTC.